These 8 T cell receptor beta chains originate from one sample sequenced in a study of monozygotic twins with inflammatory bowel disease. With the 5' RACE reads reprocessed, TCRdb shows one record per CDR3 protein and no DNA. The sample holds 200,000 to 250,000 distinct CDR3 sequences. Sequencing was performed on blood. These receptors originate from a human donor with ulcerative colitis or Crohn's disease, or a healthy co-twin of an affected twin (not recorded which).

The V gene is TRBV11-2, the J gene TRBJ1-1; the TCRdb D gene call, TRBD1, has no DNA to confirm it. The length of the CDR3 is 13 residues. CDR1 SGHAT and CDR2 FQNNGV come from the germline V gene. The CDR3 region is CASTLTAGTEAFF.

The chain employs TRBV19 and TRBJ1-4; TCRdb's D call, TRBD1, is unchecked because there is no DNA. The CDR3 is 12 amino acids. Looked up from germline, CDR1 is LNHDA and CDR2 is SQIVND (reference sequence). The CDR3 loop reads CASGGGGEKLFF.

This CDR3 is CASSRAWSTEAFF. This chain links TRBV4-3 with TRBJ1-1. The germline V gene encodes CDR1 LGHNA and CDR2 YSLEER. The CDR3 loop spans 13 amino acids.

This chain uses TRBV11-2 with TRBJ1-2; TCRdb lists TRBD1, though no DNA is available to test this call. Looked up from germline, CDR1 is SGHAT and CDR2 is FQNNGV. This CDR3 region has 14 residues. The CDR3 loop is CASNEQGAGYGYTF.

The CDR3 loop reads CASSRTSGPTGELFF. V usage is TRBV5-4 and J usage is TRBJ2-2; the TCRdb call, TRBD2, lacks DNA for checking. The germline V gene encodes CDR1 SGHNT and CDR2 YYREEE (reference sequence). CDR3 size: 15 residues.

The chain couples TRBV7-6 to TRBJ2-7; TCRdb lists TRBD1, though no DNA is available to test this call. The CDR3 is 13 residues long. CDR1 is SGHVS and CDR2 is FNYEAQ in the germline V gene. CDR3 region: CASSLIRTAEQYF.

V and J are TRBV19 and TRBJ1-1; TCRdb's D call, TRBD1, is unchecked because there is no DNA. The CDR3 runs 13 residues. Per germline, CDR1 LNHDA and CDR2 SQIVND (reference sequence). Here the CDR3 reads CASTRAGGTEAFF.

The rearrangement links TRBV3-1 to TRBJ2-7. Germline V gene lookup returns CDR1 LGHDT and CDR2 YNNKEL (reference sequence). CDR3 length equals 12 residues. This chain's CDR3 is CASSGSPYEQYF.